The clone carrying this TCR beta chain was observed a handful of times. The antigen remains undetermined. Using its own MiXCR run on the 5' RACE reads, TCRdb lists one record per CDR3 protein. Of around 310,000 distinct CDR3 sequences listed, about 4% are singletons. This sample is drawn from a study of T cells after yellow fever vaccination. Study results and caveats: Researchers cautioned that FACS-sorted repertoires could harbor abundant clonotypes contaminating from the bulk population.

There are 15 residues in the CDR3. The ends were cut back, 0 bases at V and 4 bases at J, with 12 bases in the middle. The specimen was PBMCs, collected 5 days after the yellow fever booster vaccination. The V gene is TRBV12-3 or TRBV12-4, the J gene TRBJ1-1; D is unresolved. The sequence derives from a man aged 18 to 35 who received the YFV17D yellow fever vaccine. For the CDR3, the DNA is TGTGCCAGCAGTTTAGCCTCGCGGGCGGGCACTGAAGCTTTCTTT. Its translation: CASSLASRAGTEAFF.